These 31 T cell receptor beta chains came from one sample sequenced in a study of blood T cells in healthy people across ages. PCR was performed a second time for roughly 6 to 12 cycles using a sample-barcoded 5' primer and a J-beta primer mix. TCRdb re-called the 5' RACE reads with MiXCR, one entry per CDR3 protein. The data hold about 1.6 million distinct CDR3 sequences, with around 36% observed a single time. Sequenced: blood. The source of these receptors is a woman in her thirties in good health.

The chain recombines TRBV27 with TRBJ2-1; 14 nucleotides match TRBD2. The CDR3 covers 17 residues. CDR1 and CDR2 (germline): MNHEY, SMNVEV (reference sequence). Unmatched junction bases numbered 13, after V lost 9 bases and J lost 6 bases. The CDR3 DNA follows: TGTGCCAGTGGCGTCTCCGGGACTAGCGGGAGTGGCAATGAGCAGTTCTTC. It translates to CASGVSGTSGSGNEQFF.

V gene TRBV6-5 combines with J gene TRBJ2-1; 8 bases line up with TRBD1. The V gene's germline CDR1 is MNHEY and CDR2 SVGAGI. J was trimmed by 6 bases and V by 2 bases; bases with no gene match: 6. The CDR3 sequence is 15 residues long. CDR3 coding DNA: TGTGCCAGCAGTTACGGTCAGGGGGCTATCAATGAGCAGTTCTTC. This encodes CASSYGQGAINEQFF.

The rearrangement joins TRBV7-9 to TRBJ2-5, with D possibly being TRBD1 or TRBD2 (5 bases each). The V end was cut by 0 bases, the J end by 1 base, with 12 bases between. CDR1 and CDR2 (germline): SEHNR, FQNEAQ (reference sequence). This CDR3 is built from 16 residues. For the CDR3, the DNA is TGTGCCAGCAGCTTAGCTAACTGGGGACCCCAAGAGACCCAGTACTTC. Translating gives CASSLANWGPQETQYF.

The rearrangement joins TRBV5-1 to TRBJ2-1; D may be TRBD1 or TRBD2 (5 bases each). This CDR3 spans 15 amino acids. Germline-derived CDR1 and CDR2 are SGHRS and YFSETQ. V lost 4 bases to trimming and J lost 5 bases, with 16 bases between them. The CDR3 loop reads CASSLGTGNNNEQFF. CDR3 in DNA: TGCGCCAGCAGCCTCGGGACGGGAAATAACAATGAGCAGTTCTTC.

This chain joins TRBV20-1 and TRBJ2-1; 9 bases line up with TRBD2. V shed 2 bases and J 6 bases; nucleotides not matched to a gene: 8. CDR3 length: 15 residues. Looked up from germline, CDR1 is DFQATT and CDR2 is SNEGSKA (reference sequence). The CDR3 sequence is CSARIMLAGTNEQFF. Here the CDR3 DNA reads TGCAGTGCTAGAATAATGCTAGCGGGAACCAATGAGCAGTTCTTC.

This chain uses TRBV10-2 with TRBJ1-4; D gene ambiguous. The V gene's germline CDR1 is WSHSY and CDR2 SAAADI. The CDR3 is made up of 15 amino acids. Trimming stripped 6 bases from V and 0 bases from J, with 11 bases between. CDR3 protein: CASSDTASTNEKLFF. The DNA of the CDR3 is TGCGCCAGCAGCGATACAGCTTCAACTAATGAAAAACTGTTTTTT.

This chain joins TRBV7-9 and TRBJ2-1, with TRBD1 matching over 7 bases. This CDR3 spans 15 amino acids. The V gene's germline CDR1 is SEHNR and CDR2 FQNEAQ (reference sequence). With V trimmed by 4 bases and J by 3 bases, 6 bases remained unmatched. CDR3 amino acids: CASSYTGEFYNEQFF. The CDR3, as DNA: TGTGCCAGCAGCTACACAGGGGAGTTCTACAATGAGCAGTTCTTC. Full variable domain (remainder filled in from reference TRBV7-9 and TRBJ2-1): DTGVSQNPRHKITKRGQNVTFRCDPISEHNRLYWYRQTLGQGPEFLTYFQNEAQLEKSRLLSDRFSAERPKGSFSTLEIQRTEQGDSAMYLCASSYTGEFYNEQFFGPGTRLTVL.

Here the CDR3 DNA reads TGCGCCAGCAGCCTCGGGACACCCGCCTACAATGAGCAGTTCTTC. It encodes CASSLGTPAYNEQFF. The chain joins TRBV5-1 to TRBJ2-1; tentatively, D is TRBD1 (6 bases). CDR1 SGHRS and CDR2 YFSETQ come from the germline V gene. V was pared by 4 bases and J by 2 bases, with 13 bases between. The CDR3 consists of 15 residues.

This clonotype occurred a few times. The chain combines TRBV3-1 with TRBJ1-2; D is ambiguous. Trimming removed 3 bases from V and 7 bases from J, with 12 bases in between. Germline V gene data show CDR1 as LGHDT and CDR2 as YNNKEL (reference sequence). There are 13 residues in the CDR3. The CDR3 coding sequence is TGTGCCAGCAGCCAGGCTGGTCCGGGTGGCTACACCTTC. This sequence encodes CASSQAGPGGYTF.

The table lists this clonotype with many counts. This rearrangement joins TRBV4-1 to TRBJ2-7; 10 nucleotides match TRBD2. Germline CDR1 and CDR2: MGHRA and YSYEKL. CDR3 length equals 16 residues. V lost 2 bases and J lost 3; bases outside the gene matches: 7. The CDR3 DNA is TGCGCCAGCAGCCAATCCGCTAGCGGGGGATTCTACGAGCAGTACTTC. Protein sequence: CASSQSASGGFYEQYF.

This clonotype occurred many times. The chain has TRBV2 and TRBJ2-5; 10 nucleotides agree with TRBD2. CDR1 and CDR2 (germline): SNHLY, FYNNEI. This CDR3 region has 16 residues. V trimming: 8 bases; J trimming: 5 bases; junction bases outside the gene matches: 14. For the CDR3, the DNA is TGTGCCAGCGTCGGCGCTAGCGGGGGTAGCGGGGAGACCCAGTACTTC. Protein: CASVGASGGSGETQYF.

This clonotype was observed at least ten times. The rearrangement joins TRBV4-1 to TRBJ2-7, with D perhaps TRBD1 (5 bases). The germline V gene encodes CDR1 MGHRA and CDR2 YSYEKL. This CDR3 spans 14 amino acids. Trimming stripped 0 bases from V and 5 bases from J, with 11 bases between. The CDR3 nucleotides are TGCGCCAGCAGCCAAGAGCTGGTCAGGGACGAGCAGTACTTC. Protein sequence: CASSQELVRDEQYF.

This rearrangement joins TRBV9 to TRBJ1-2, with 7 positions matching TRBD1. CDR3 length: 13 residues. Germline values: CDR1 SGDLS, CDR2 YYNGEE. Unmatched junction bases numbered 8, after V lost 0 bases and J lost 12 bases. DNA of the CDR3: TGTGCCAGCAGCGTAGGACAGGGAGGAGAAGACACCTTC. It translates to CASSVGQGGEDTF.

This chain links TRBV2 with TRBJ1-1, with D possibly being TRBD1 (6 bases). Trimming pared 3 bases from V and 4 bases from J, leaving 21 bases between. The V gene's germline CDR1 is SNHLY and CDR2 FYNNEI. The CDR3 is 17 amino acids. The CDR3 DNA follows: TGTGCCAGCAGTGAGGGGGGGATCAGGGGCCGGGGCACTGAAGCTTTCTTT. Its translation is CASSEGGIRGRGTEAFF.

V gene TRBV6-1 combines with J gene TRBJ2-7; TRBD1 matches at 10 bases. Germline CDR1 and CDR2: MNHNS and SASEGT. The CDR3 consists of 14 residues. V shed 7 bases, J shed 2 bases, and the junction held 5 bases outside the gene matches. The CDR3 here is CASTRDRGPYEQYF. The CDR3 DNA sequence: TGTGCCAGCACTAGAGACAGGGGGCCCTACGAGCAGTACTTC.

Comment on this clonotype: Being one base from a much bigger clone, this may be a read error. The chain carries TRBV12-3 or TRBV12-4 and TRBJ2-7; D is possibly TRBD1 (6 bases). The V and J ends lost 10 bases and 0 bases respectively, with 19 bases between them. The CDR3 has 15 residues. CDR3 sequence (DNA): TGTGCCACCGCGGTGGGACATCAGAACTCCTACGAGCAGTACTTC. Its protein is CATAVGHQNSYEQYF.

The V gene is TRBV18, the J gene TRBJ2-1, with 7 bases fitting TRBD1. V lost 1 base to trimming and J lost 9 bases; unmatched junction nucleotides: 3. Germline V gene data show CDR1 as KGHSH and CDR2 as LQKENI. This CDR3 comprises 13 residues. CDR3 bases: TGTGCCAGCTCACCACAACAGGGGAGTGAGCAGTTCTTC. It specifies CASSPQQGSEQFF. Together with reference TRBV18 and TRBJ2-1, the CDR3 gives the full variable domain: NAGVMQNPRHLVRRRGQEARLRCSPMKGHSHVYWYRQLPEEGLKFMVYLQKENIIDESGMPKERFSAEFPKEGPSILRIQQVVRGDSAAYFCASSPQQGSEQFFGPGTRLTVL.

This chain connects TRBV10-3 to TRBJ2-7; 12 bases fit TRBD2. Germline trimming cut 7 bases from V and 3 bases from J; bases unmatched to any gene: 4. The V gene's germline CDR1 is ENHRY and CDR2 SYGVKD. The CDR3 is 14 amino acids. For the CDR3, the DNA is TGTGCCATCAAACCACTAGCGGGAGGCTACGAGCAGTACTTC. Protein sequence: CAIKPLAGGYEQYF.

Only one count was recorded for this clonotype. V gene TRBV5-8 combines with J gene TRBJ2-5; D gene ambiguous. Trimming shortened V by 7 bases and J by 3 bases, and 4 bases separated the two germline ends. Germline lookup yields CDR1 SGHTS and CDR2 YDEGEE. The CDR3 contains 10 residues. For the CDR3, the DNA is TGTGCCAGCGCCAAAGAGACCCAGTACTTC. This encodes CASAKETQYF.

The table lists this clonotype with a few counts. The chain has TRBV29-1 and TRBJ1-4; D uncertain. There are 13 residues in the CDR3. Deletions cut 3 bases from V and 7 bases from J, with 12 bases between. The germline CDR1 and CDR2 sequences are SQVTM and ANQGSEA. CDR3 amino acids: CSVESKATEKLFF. CDR3 nucleotides: TGCAGCGTTGAGAGTAAAGCAACTGAAAAACTGTTTTTT.

The chain combines TRBV29-1 with TRBJ1-2; the D gene is possibly TRBD1 (6 bases). Germline V gives CDR1 SQVTM, CDR2 ANQGSEA. Trimming shortened V by 4 bases and J by 5 bases, and 14 bases separated the two germline ends. The CDR3 loop spans 13 amino acids. CDR3 in amino acids: CSVVSTGLYGYTF. CDR3 DNA: TGCAGCGTTGTCTCTACAGGGTTGTATGGCTACACCTTC.

The chain has TRBV29-1 and TRBJ1-2; TRBD1 matches at 10 bases. The CDR3 length is 13 residues. Germline CDR1 reads SQVTM; CDR2 reads ANQGSEA. Trimming took 4 bases from V and 4 from J; bases not matched to a gene: 3. The CDR3, as DNA: TGCAGCGTTGGACAGGGGGCGGGCTATGGCTACACCTTC. This encodes CSVGQGAGYGYTF.

The chain recombines TRBV20-1 with TRBJ1-1, with TRBD1 matching 7 bases. V lost 1 base and J lost 0; bases outside the gene matches: 5. Germline V gene sequence: CDR1 DFQATT, CDR2 SNEGSKA (reference sequence). The CDR3 has 15 amino acids. CDR3: CSARGGGQLNTEAFF. Written as DNA, the CDR3 is TGCAGTGCTAGAGGGGGGGGACAGCTGAACACTGAAGCTTTCTTT.

This clonotype was seen repeatedly, ten times or more. The chain carries TRBV7-2 and TRBJ2-3; D is unresolved. CDR3 size: 13 residues. CDR1 is SGHTA and CDR2 is FQGNSA in the germline V gene. With 1 base removed from V and 4 bases from J, the gap between germline ends came to 6 bases. DNA for the CDR3: TGTGCCAGCAGCTTAGACCCAGCAGATACGCAGTATTTT. Its translation: CASSLDPADTQYF.

The genes are TRBV4-1 and TRBJ1-5, with D perhaps TRBD1 (5 bases). V was clipped by 1 base and J by 4 bases, with 14 bases between them. The CDR3 covers 16 residues. Germline V gives CDR1 MGHRA, CDR2 YSYEKL. CDR3 amino acids: CASSQVLVTENQPQHF. CDR3 DNA sequence: TGCGCCAGCAGCCAAGTCTTGGTGACAGAGAATCAGCCCCAGCATTTT.

This clonotype occurred a few times. The V and J genes are TRBV2 and TRBJ1-6; 7 positions match TRBD1. The CDR3 has 15 amino acids. The germline gives CDR1 SNHLY, CDR2 FYNNEI. The junction had 10 bases not matched to a gene; V was cut back by 8 bases and J by 6 bases. This CDR3 is CASGIDRATNSPLHF. The CDR3 DNA reads TGTGCCAGCGGGATTGACAGGGCGACTAATTCACCCCTCCACTTT. The full variable domain, rest sourced from reference TRBV2 and TRBJ1-6, is EPEVTQTPSHQVTQMGQEVILRCVPISNHLYFYWYRQILGQKVEFLVSFYNNEISEKSEIFDDQFSVERPDGSNFTLKIRSTKLEDSAMYFCASGIDRATNSPLHFGNGTRLTVT.

In the case of this clonotype: No conserved phenylalanine or tryptophan is present at the end of the CDR3, so a read error is the likely explanation. The rearrangement joins TRBV5-6 to TRBJ2-4, with TRBD1 as a possible D gene (8 bases). The CDR3 runs 16 residues. CDR1 SGHDT and CDR2 YYEEEE come from the germline V gene. Trimming took off 0 bases at V and 3 bases at J, with 13 bases between the two ends. CDR3 loop: CASSLDRGGVKNIQYL. DNA of the CDR3: TGTGCCAGCAGCTTGGACAGGGGGGGTGTCAAAAACATTCAGTACTTA.

There are many counts of this clonotype. The genes are TRBV28 and TRBJ2-5, with TRBD1 as a possible D gene (6 bases). Trimming left V 5 bases short and J 1 base short, with 17 bases between. CDR1 and CDR2 (germline): MDHEN, SYDVKM. This CDR3 is built from 16 residues. The CDR3, as DNA: TGTGCCAGCAGTCGCGGTGGGGGCCGCTTCCAAGAGACCCAGTACTTC. Translation: CASSRGGGRFQETQYF.

This clonotype was seen repeatedly, ten times or more. V is TRBV3-1 and J is TRBJ1-1; weak D call: TRBD1 (6 bases). V gave up 2 bases and J gave up 4 bases, with 23 bases separating them. The CDR3 loop spans 18 amino acids. Per germline, CDR1 LGHDT and CDR2 YNNKEL (reference sequence). The CDR3 here is CASSQTGTQEKGRTEAFF. The CDR3 DNA follows: TGTGCCAGCAGCCAAACCGGGACACAAGAAAAGGGGCGCACTGAAGCTTTCTTT. Full variable domain (missing parts from reference TRBV3-1 and TRBJ1-1): DTAVSQTPKYLVTQMGNDKSIKCEQNLGHDTMYWYKQDSKKFLKIMFSYNNKELIINETVPNRFSPKSPDKAHLNLHINSLELGDSAVYFCASSQTGTQEKGRTEAFFGQGTRLTVV.

This clonotype has a count of ten or more. The chain recombines TRBV18 with TRBJ2-7; tentatively, D is TRBD1 (5 bases). This CDR3 is 12 amino acids long. CDR1 and CDR2 (germline): KGHSH, LQKENI. V was trimmed by 3 bases and J by 4 bases, leaving 7 bases between them. CDR3 DNA sequence: TGTGCCAGCTCACCGACAGAGTACGAGCAGTACTTC. This codes for CASSPTEYEQYF. The variable domain in full, with the rest retrieved from reference TRBV18 and TRBJ2-7, is NAGVMQNPRHLVRRRGQEARLRCSPMKGHSHVYWYRQLPEEGLKFMVYLQKENIIDESGMPKERFSAEFPKEGPSILRIQQVVRGDSAAYFCASSPTEYEQYFGPGTRLTVT.

The chain carries TRBV2 and TRBJ1-1, with D possibly TRBD1 on 6 matching bases. The CDR3 extends over 14 amino acids. V was cut by 3 bases and J by 7 bases, with 15 bases left in between. Germline assignment: CDR1 SNHLY and CDR2 FYNNEI. CDR3 loop: CASSEGWQGIEAFF. CDR3 coding DNA: TGTGCCAGCAGTGAGGGTTGGCAGGGGATTGAAGCTTTCTTT.